The present TCR beta chain was sequenced within a study of cytomegalovirus exposure and HLA in healthy donors listed by TCRdb under 2017. Study-level background: A later analysis indicated that the 120 or so validation repertoires were generated on the platform also employed for the approximately 690 repertoires of the first cohort. In addition to the first cohort of 666 subjects, a separate validation cohort of 130 or so different subjects was used. High-throughput TCR immunosequencing, statistical association of individual TCRs with disease status, and machine learning were combined to predict cytomegalovirus infection status. The aim of the study was to test whether cataloging public T cell receptors could identify signatures of past pathogen exposure.

This clone was counted a single time. This clone's antigen is unknown. No much larger clonotype is one base removed from it; base qualities were not supplied. CDR1 MNHEY and CDR2 SMNVEV are derived from the germline V gene (reference sequence). The CDR3 runs 14 amino acids, cysteine and phenylalanine included. The kept DNA is CDR3 alone, 42 bases in frame from the first base. The germline ends are 14 bases apart after V is trimmed by 5 bases and J by 4 bases. What the work shows at the level of the full study, not this receptor alone: Across donors, most TCR sequences were observed very rarely, whereas some public TCRs were present in many individuals. A later analysis found that TCRs clustered in the first cohort also tended to co-occur in the 120 validation repertoires, with 94% of cluster scores above 0. It was suggested by the authors that the approach could potentially be generalized to other disease states and immunological phenotypes. In vitro tests confirmed that a few of the cytomegalovirus-associated TCR beta chains recognize cytomegalovirus antigens. The classifier was reported to diagnose cytomegalovirus status with high specificity and sensitivity in both the original cohort and the validation cohort. A later analysis had no HLA typing for the validation cohort, so co-occurrence there was scored across all 110 or so repertoires. The study gave a list of around 170 TCR beta chains associated with cytomegalovirus.

Receptor libraries were prepared by the immunoSEQ multiplex PCR assay. Per the source publication's procedure: A statistical classification framework was built for diagnosing cytomegalovirus status from the catalog of TCR beta chain sequences. This immuneACCESS table, as held by TCRdb, lists in-frame sequences with V and J called but not all clones. Of the missing ones, under half trace to an unresolved V gene in checked studies; the others have no known cause. V, J and clone size derive from that table, while D and trimming were established from the DNA sequence. The sample records about 78,000 clones, 90% to 97% of which are singletons. The ten most abundant clones make up 1.6% of the sample. Separate from the approximately 700-subject first cohort, the validation cohort of 95 to 150 subjects was the group to which the donors belonged.

The rearrangement combines TRBV27 with TRBJ1-1, with TRBD1 as a weak D call on 5 bases. The sequence derives from a man aged 18 to 29 in good health and CMV-seropositive. The sequencing input was PBMCs. The DNA reads TGTGCCAGCAGTGATATCGGGGGGGGCACTGAAGCTTTCTTT. It codes for CASSDIGGGTEAFF.